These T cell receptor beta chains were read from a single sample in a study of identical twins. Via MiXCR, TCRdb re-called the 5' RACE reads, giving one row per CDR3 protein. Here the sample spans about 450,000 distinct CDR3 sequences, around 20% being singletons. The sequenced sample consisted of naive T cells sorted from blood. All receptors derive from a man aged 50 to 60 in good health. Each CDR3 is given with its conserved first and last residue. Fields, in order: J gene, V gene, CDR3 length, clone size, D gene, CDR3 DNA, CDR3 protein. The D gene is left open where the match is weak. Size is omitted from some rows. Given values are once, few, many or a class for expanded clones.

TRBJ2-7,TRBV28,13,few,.,TGTGCCAGCAGTACTCCGGGGGCCTACGAGCAGTACTTC,CASSTPGAYEQYF
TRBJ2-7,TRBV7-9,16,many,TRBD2,TGTGCCAGCAGCTTTGGTTTAACTAGCGGGACATACGAGCAGTACTTC,CASSFGLTSGTYEQYF
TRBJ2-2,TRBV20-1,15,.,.,TGCAGTGGTCCCAGTGGGAAGGAAGACACCGGGGAGCTGTTTTTT,CSGPSGKEDTGELFF
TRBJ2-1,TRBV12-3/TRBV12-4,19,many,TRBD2,TGTGCCAGCAGTACTCCGGGACTAGCGGGAGTCGGAATCGGCAATGAGCAGTTCTTC,CASSTPGLAGVGIGNEQFF
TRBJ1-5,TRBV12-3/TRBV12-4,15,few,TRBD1,TGTGCCAGCAGTTTGGCAGGGGGGGGAGATCAGCCCCAGCATTTT,CASSLAGGGDQPQHF
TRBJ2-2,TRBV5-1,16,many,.,TGCGCCAGCAGCTTGGCTGCGCAGGGGCCCACCGGGGAGCTGTTTTTT,CASSLAAQGPTGELFF
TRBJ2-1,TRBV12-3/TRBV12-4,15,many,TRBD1,TGTGCCAGCAGACCAGGGACAGGGGGTTACAATGAGCAGTTCTTC,CASRPGTGGYNEQFF
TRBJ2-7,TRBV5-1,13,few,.,TGCGCCAGCAGCTTGGACAGAATCTACGAGCAGTACTTC,CASSLDRIYEQYF
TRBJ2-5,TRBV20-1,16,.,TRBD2,TGCAGTGCTAGAGTTTATAGCGGGGGGTACCAAGAGACCCAGTACTTC,CSARVYSGGYQETQYF
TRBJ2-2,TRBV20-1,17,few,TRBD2,TGCAGTGCTAGAGATCGGACTAGCGGGAGGATGGGCGGGGAGCTGTTTTTT,CSARDRTSGRMGGELFF
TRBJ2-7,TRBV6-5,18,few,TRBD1,TGTGCCAGCAGTTCTAGGACAGGGACTCCCTTTAACGACTACGAGCAGTACTTC,CASSSRTGTPFNDYEQYF
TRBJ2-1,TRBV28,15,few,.,TGTGCCAGCAGTTTAGGAGTGTCCTCCTACAATGAGCAGTTCTTC,CASSLGVSSYNEQFF
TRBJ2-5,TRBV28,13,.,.,TGTGCCAGCAGGATCCAGGGTCGGGAGACCCAGTACTTC,CASRIQGRETQYF
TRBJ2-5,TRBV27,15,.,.,TGTGCCAGCAGTCAGACAGGAATACGGGAGGAGACCCAGTACTTC,CASSQTGIREETQYF
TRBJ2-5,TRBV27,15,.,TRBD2,TGTGCCAGCAGGCCCCCTTGGGGGGGGGTGGAGACCCAGTACTTC,CASRPPWGGVETQYF
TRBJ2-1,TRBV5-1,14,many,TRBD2,TGCGCCAGCAGCTTGGGGCTAGCGGGAGATGAGCAGTTCTTC,CASSLGLAGDEQFF
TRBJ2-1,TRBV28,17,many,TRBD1,TGTGCCAGCAGCTATTGGATGACAGGGGTATCTTGGAATGAGCAGTTCTTC,CASSYWMTGVSWNEQFF